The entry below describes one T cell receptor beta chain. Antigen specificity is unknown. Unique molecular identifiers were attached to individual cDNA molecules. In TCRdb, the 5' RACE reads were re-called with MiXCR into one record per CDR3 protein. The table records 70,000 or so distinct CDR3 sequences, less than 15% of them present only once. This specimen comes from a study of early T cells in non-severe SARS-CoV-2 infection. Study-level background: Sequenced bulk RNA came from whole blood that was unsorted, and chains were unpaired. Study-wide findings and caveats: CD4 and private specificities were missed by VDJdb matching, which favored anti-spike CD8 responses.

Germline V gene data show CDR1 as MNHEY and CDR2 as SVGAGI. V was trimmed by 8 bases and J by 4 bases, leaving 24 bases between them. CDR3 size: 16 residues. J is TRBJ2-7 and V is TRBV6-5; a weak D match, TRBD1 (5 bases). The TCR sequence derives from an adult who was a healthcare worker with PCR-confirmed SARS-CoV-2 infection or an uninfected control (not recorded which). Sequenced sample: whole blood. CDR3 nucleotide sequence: TGTGCCAGCGGGGCCTTTACCCGGGTGGAGCCGTACGAGCAGTACTTC. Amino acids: CASGAFTRVEPYEQYF.